This T cell receptor (beta chain) was identified during a study of cytomegalovirus exposure and HLA in healthy donors (dated 2017 in TCRdb). A note on the overall study: The approximately 710 repertoires of the first cohort and the roughly 110 validation repertoires were produced on the same platform, according to a later analysis. The study aimed to test whether cataloging public T cell receptors could reveal signatures of past pathogen exposure. Along with the roughly 610-subject first cohort, a separate validation cohort of over a hundred different subjects was used. High-throughput TCR immunosequencing, statistical association of individual TCRs with disease status, and machine learning were combined to predict cytomegalovirus infection status. What the study reported, not specific to this receptor: It was suggested by the authors that the approach could potentially be generalized to other disease states and immunological phenotypes. A later analysis found that TCRs clustered in the first cohort also tended to co-occur in the roughly 120 validation repertoires, with roughly 95% of cluster scores above 0. Most TCR sequences were observed very rarely across donors, whereas some public TCRs were present in many individuals. Cytomegalovirus status was reported to be diagnosed by the classifier with high specificity and sensitivity in both the original and validation cohorts. Three of the identified cytomegalovirus-associated TCR beta chains were confirmed in vitro to be specific for cytomegalovirus antigens. The study listed 164 TCR beta chains as associated with cytomegalovirus. The validation cohort had no HLA typing available for a later analysis, so co-occurrence within that cohort was assessed over all 110 or so repertoires.

The donors belonged to the validation cohort of approximately 130 subjects, which was separate from the 666-subject first cohort. Turning to this clone: Which antigen it targets is not known. Base qualities are not at hand, and no much larger clone is one base apart.

Looking up the germline V gene yields CDR1 SGHRS and CDR2 YFSETQ. V is cut by 3 bases and J by 0 bases, and the space between the germline ends is 21 bases. The CDR3 has 18 amino acids, counting the end cysteine and phenylalanine. This entry keeps only the CDR3 DNA: 54 bases, framed from base 1. Preparation of the library involved the immunoSEQ multiplex PCR assay. For the original study's pipeline: A statistical classification framework was developed to diagnose cytomegalovirus status using the catalog of TCR beta chain sequences. Held by TCRdb, this immuneACCESS table contains in-frame sequences only and omits some clones. Under half of the omission traces to an unresolved V gene where checked; the cause of the rest is unknown. That table is the source of V, J and clone size, and D and trimming were worked out from the DNA. In this sample the table shows some 170,000 clones, approximately 86% of which occur a single time. The ten largest account for about 2% of the sample.

The source is a man aged 25-45 years in good health and CMV-seropositive. The sequenced sample was PBMCs. This receptor chain uses TRBV5-1 and TRBJ1-1; tentative D gene TRBD1, with 5 bases matching. The CDR3: CASSSTLTGNVLNTEAFF. The DNA sequence reads TGCGCCAGCAGCTCCACCCTTACAGGAAACGTTCTGAACACTGAAGCTTTCTTT.